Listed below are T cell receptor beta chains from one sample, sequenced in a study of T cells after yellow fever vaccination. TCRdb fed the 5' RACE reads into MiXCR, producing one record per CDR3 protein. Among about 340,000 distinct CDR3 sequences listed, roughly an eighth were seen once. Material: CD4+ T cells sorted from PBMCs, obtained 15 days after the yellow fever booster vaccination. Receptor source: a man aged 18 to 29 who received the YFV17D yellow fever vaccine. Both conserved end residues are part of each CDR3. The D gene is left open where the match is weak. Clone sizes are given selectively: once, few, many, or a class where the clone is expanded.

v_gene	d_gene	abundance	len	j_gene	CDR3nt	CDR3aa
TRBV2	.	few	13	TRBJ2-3	TGTGCCAGCAGTGAGAGTATGACAGATACGCAGTATTTT	CASSESMTDTQYF
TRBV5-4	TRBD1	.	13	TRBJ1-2	TGTGCCAGCACCCCGGACAGGGACTATGGCTACACCTTC	CASTPDRDYGYTF
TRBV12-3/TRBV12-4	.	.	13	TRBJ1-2	TGTGCCAGCAGTGGGGGTCCGAGTGGTGGCTACACCTTC	CASSGGPSGGYTF
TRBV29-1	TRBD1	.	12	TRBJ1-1	TGCAGCGTAAAGGGTAGGGGACAGGACGCTTTCTTT	CSVKGRGQDAFF
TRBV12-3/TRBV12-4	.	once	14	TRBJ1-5	TGTGCCAGCAGTTTCTGGGGATCCAATCAGCCCCAGCATTTT	CASSFWGSNQPQHF
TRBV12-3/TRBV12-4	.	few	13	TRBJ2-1	TGTGCCAGCAGTTTATGGGAGGAAAATGAGCAGTTCTTC	CASSLWEENEQFF
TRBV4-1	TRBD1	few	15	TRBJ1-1	TGCGCCAGCAGCGGGACAGGGTCAATGAATACTGAAGCTTTCTTT	CASSGTGSMNTEAFF
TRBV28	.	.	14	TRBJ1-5	TGTGCCAGCAGAGAGGGGACGCGCAATCAGCCCCAGCATTTT	CASREGTRNQPQHF
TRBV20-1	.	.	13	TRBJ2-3	TGCAGTGCCGAAGAGACTAGGGCAGATACGCAGTATTTT	CSAEETRADTQYF
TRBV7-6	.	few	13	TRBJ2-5	TGTGCCAGCAGCCCGACGTACCAAGAGACCCAGTACTTC	CASSPTYQETQYF
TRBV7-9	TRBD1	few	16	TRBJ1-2	TGTGCCAGCAGCTTAGAGAGAGTCCGGGACAGTCATGACTACACCTTC	CASSLERVRDSHDYTF
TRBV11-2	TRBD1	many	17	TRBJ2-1	TGTGCCAGCAGCACCCGTAGGACAGGGGGCGCGGACAATGAGCAGTTCTTC	CASSTRRTGGADNEQFF
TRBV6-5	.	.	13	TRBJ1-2	TGTGCCAGCAGGAGATCCCAGGGTTATGGCTACACCTTC	CASRRSQGYGYTF
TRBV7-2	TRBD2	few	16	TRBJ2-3	TGTGCCAGCAGCCTCGGACTAGCGCAACGCACAGATACGCAGTATTTT	CASSLGLAQRTDTQYF
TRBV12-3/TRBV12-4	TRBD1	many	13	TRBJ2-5	TGTGCCAGCAGCAGAGGGACAGGAGAGACCCAGTACTTC	CASSRGTGETQYF
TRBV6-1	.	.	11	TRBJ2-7	TGTGCCAGCAGTGAAACCTACGAGCAGTACTTC	CASSETYEQYF
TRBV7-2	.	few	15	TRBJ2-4	TGTGCCAGCAGCTTAAGTTCCGGGGGCGCAAACATTCAGTACTTC	CASSLSSGGANIQYF
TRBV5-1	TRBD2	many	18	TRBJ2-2	TGCGCCAGCAGCTTGGTTAGCGGGGGGGCCGCAACTGCCGGGGAGCTGTTTTTT	CASSLVSGGAATAGELFF
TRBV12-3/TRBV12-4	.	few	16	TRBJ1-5	TGTGCCAGCAGTCCTGCCCCTCGCGGGGGCAATCAGCCCCAGCATTTT	CASSPAPRGGNQPQHF
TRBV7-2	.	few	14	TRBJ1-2	TGTGCCAGCAGCTTAGGAAGGGACGGCCGAGGCTACACCTTC	CASSLGRDGRGYTF
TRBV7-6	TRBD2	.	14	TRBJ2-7	TGTGCCAGCAGCTTAGGCCTAGCGGGCTACGAGCAGTACTTC	CASSLGLAGYEQYF
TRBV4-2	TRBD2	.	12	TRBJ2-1	TGTGCCAGCAGCGAAGGACTAGCGGAGCAGTTCTTC	CASSEGLAEQFF
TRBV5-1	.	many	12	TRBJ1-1	TGCGCCAGCAGCTTTACGGGTTCGCAGAGAGTCTTT	CASSFTGSQRVF
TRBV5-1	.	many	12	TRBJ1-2	TGCGCCAGCAGCTTGGAATCATATGGCTACACCTTC	CASSLESYGYTF
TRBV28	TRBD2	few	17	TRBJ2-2	TGTGCCAGCGTTTCGGCTAGCGGGGGCCATAACACCGGGGAGCTGTTTTTT	CASVSASGGHNTGELFF
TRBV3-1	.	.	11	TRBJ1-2	TGTGCCAGCAGCCTAGCGGGGGGCTACACCTTC	CASSLAGGYTF
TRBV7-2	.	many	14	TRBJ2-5	TGTGCCAGCAGCTTAGGGGGGTACCAAGAGACCCAGTACTTC	CASSLGGYQETQYF
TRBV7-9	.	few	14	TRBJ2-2	TGTGCCAGCAGCTCCAGGGGTTACACCGGGGAGCTGTTTTTT	CASSSRGYTGELFF
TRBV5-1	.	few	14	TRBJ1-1	TGCGCCAGCAGCTTGGGTCCGGAGGGCACTGAAGCTTTCTTT	CASSLGPEGTEAFF
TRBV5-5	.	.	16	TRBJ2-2	TGTGCCAGCAGCTTCCCGGACAGAGAATTAGGAGGGGAGCTGTTTTTT	CASSFPDRELGGELFF
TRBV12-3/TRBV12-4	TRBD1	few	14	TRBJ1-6	TGTGCCAGCAGGTGGGGGGGACAGGGGTTGCCCCTCCACTTT	CASRWGGQGLPLHF
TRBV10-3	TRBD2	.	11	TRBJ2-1	TGTGCCATCCAACAGCGGGGTGAGCAGTTCTTC	CAIQQRGEQFF
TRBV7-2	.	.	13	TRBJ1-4	TGTGCCAGCAGCTTACACGGGAATGAAAAACTGTTTTTT	CASSLHGNEKLFF
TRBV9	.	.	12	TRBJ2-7	TGTGCCAGCAGCGTACAAACAGGCGAGCAGTACTTC	CASSVQTGEQYF
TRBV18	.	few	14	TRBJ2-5	TGTGCCAGCTCATCACAGGGCGACGGAGAGACCCAGTACTTC	CASSSQGDGETQYF
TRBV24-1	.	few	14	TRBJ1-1	TGTGCCACCAGTAAAGGAGAGGGCGTCACTGAAGCTTTCTTT	CATSKGEGVTEAFF
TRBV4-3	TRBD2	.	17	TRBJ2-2	TGCGCCAGCAGCCGATCCGGGACTAGCGTGAACACCGGGGAGCTGTTTTTT	CASSRSGTSVNTGELFF
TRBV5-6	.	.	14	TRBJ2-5	TGTGCCAGCAGCCACTACAGGGAGCGAGAGACCCAGTACTTC	CASSHYRERETQYF
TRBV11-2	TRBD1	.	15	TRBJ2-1	TGTGCCAGCAGCCCGGTGGGACAGGGGTACAATGAGCAGTTCTTC	CASSPVGQGYNEQFF
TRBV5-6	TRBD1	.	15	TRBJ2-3	TGTGCCAGCTCCTCGCAGGGGGCAGGAGCAGATACGCAGTATTTT	CASSSQGAGADTQYF
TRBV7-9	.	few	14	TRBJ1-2	TGTGCCAGCAGCCGAGAGAACGCGGAGGGTGGCTACACCTTC	CASSRENAEGGYTF
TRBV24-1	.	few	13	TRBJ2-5	TGTGCCACCAGTGATGGGGATCAAGAGACCCAGTACTTC	CATSDGDQETQYF
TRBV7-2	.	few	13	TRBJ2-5	TGTGCCAGCAGCCCCGCCAGGGGAGGGGCCCAGTACTTC	CASSPARGGAQYF
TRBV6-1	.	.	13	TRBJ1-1	TGTGCCAGCAAGGGGACGGGGGGCACTGAAGCTTTCTTT	CASKGTGGTEAFF
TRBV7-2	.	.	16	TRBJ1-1	TGTGCCAGCAGCTTAGTGCCGCCAGGGGCGAACACTGAAGCTTTCTTT	CASSLVPPGANTEAFF
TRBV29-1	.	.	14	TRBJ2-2	TGCAGCGCCGACGGGGGTCCGGGCACCGGGGAGCTGTTTTTT	CSADGGPGTGELFF
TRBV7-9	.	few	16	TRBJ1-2	TGTGCCAGCAGCTTAGCGAACGCAGGGACTAACTATGGCTACACCTTC	CASSLANAGTNYGYTF
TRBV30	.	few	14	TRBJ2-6	TGTGCCTGGGCCCAGGGAACTGGGGCCAACGTCCTGACTTTC	CAWAQGTGANVLTF
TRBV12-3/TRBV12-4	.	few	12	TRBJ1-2	TGTGCCAGCAGACGACAGACTGGTGGCTACACCTTC	CASRRQTGGYTF
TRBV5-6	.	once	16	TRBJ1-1	TGTGCCAGCAGCTTTTTCGACGGGGACATGAACACTGAAGCTTTCTTT	CASSFFDGDMNTEAFF
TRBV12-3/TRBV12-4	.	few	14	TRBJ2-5	TGTGCCAGCAGCCCCCCGGGCCTCGAAGAGACCCAGTACTTC	CASSPPGLEETQYF
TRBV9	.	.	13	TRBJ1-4	TGTGCCAGCAGCGACCAGGGAAGTAACGAACTGTTTTTT	CASSDQGSNELFF
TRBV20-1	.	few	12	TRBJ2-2	TGCAGTGCTAGGCCCGCAAGCGGGGAGCTGTTTTTT	CSARPASGELFF
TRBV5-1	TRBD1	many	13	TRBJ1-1	TGCGCCAGCAGCCGGACAGGGCAAACTGAAGCTTTCTTT	CASSRTGQTEAFF
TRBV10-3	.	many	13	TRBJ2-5	TGTGCCACACATGGGGATAAAGCGGAGACCCAGTACTTC	CATHGDKAETQYF